This TCR beta chain is from a study of cytomegalovirus exposure and HLA in healthy donors. Study-wide points: Using the classifier, cytomegalovirus status was reportedly diagnosed with high specificity and sensitivity. The study put roughly 160 TCR beta chains on its list as cytomegalovirus-associated.

In the PCR, 60 Vbeta and 13 Jbeta primers were used. Sequencing was performed with immunoSEQ multiplex PCR; in TCRdb, only in-frame clones are kept and a portion is missing. Here the sample spans roughly 100,000 clones, 65% to 85% being singletons. Germline values: CDR1 MNHEY, CDR2 SVGAGI. The germline V and J ends were trimmed by 2 bases and 0 bases, with 12 bases remaining between them. The CDR3 has 16 amino acids. With respect to this clone: The antigen is unknown.

At the time of sampling, donors were nominally healthy, though unrecorded immune exposures were likely. The receptor comes from a man aged 50-60 years in good health and CMV-seronegative. Input material: PBMCs. The chain couples TRBV6-5 to TRBJ2-3; D is uncertain. DNA for the CDR3: TGTGCCAGCAGTTACACTGCGGTCACTAGCACAGATACGCAGTATTTT. Residues: CASSYTAVTSTDTQYF.